Given below is one T cell receptor (beta chain) in context. Its cognate antigen is unknown. The data derive from a study of graft-versus-host responses after intestinal transplantation. In the study overall: Grafts that recipients had were multivisceral, liver-intestinal, or isolated intestinal transplants. Once they had received anti-thymocyte globulin induction, all recipients took tacrolimus and steroids for around 3 years. Study observations and caveats: In patients with graft-donor T cell macrochimerism, allograft graft-versus-host to host-versus-graft clonal ratios were high. Early post-transplant HvG declines showed an association with peak circulating GvH clone levels.

The assay was immunoSEQ multiplex PCR, and TCRdb's table has in-frame clones only and misses some. In the table there are 15,000 to 20,000 clones, roughly 87% of which are singletons. V lost 3 bases and J 0 bases, leaving 15 bases between the germline ends. Per germline, CDR1 LNHDA and CDR2 SQIVND (reference sequence). This CDR3 region has 17 residues. This sample comprised PBMCs, obtained 14 days after transplant. The V and J genes are TRBV19 and TRBJ2-1; TRBD2 might be the D (5 bases). The receptor's source is a human patient who received an intestinal transplant, so some T cells may come from the graft donor. This CDR3 is CASSITALVGSYNEQFF. The CDR3 DNA follows: TGTGCCAGTAGTATTACCGCACTAGTTGGCTCCTACAATGAGCAGTTCTTC. Looking up the rest from reference TRBV19 and TRBJ2-1 gives the full variable domain: DGGITQSPKYLFRKEGQNVTLSCEQNLNHDAMYWYRQDPGQGLRLIYYSQIVNDFQKGDIAEGYSVSREKKESFPLTVTSAQKNPTAFYLCASSITALVGSYNEQFFGPGTRLTVL.